The 16 T cell receptor beta chains below all came from one sample that was sequenced in a study of T cells in Graves' hyperthyroidism and ophthalmopathy. The source material, RNA transcripts, was used to amplify TCR beta CDR3 regions. The TCR CDR3 was amplified in a first-round RT-PCR using the HTBI primer set. TCRdb ran MiXCR on the multiplex PCR reads and lists one entry per CDR3 protein. The sample lists around 440,000 distinct CDR3 sequences; about 15% were seen once. Sequenced: blood. These TCRs come from a woman in her late teens or twenties with Graves' hyperthyroidism.

This clonotype was seen repeatedly, ten times or more. J is TRBJ1-2 and V is TRBV20-1; TRBD1 matches 7 bases. The CDR3 covers 14 residues. Losses at the gene ends were 2 bases for V and 9 bases for J; bases not matched to a gene: 12. From germline, CDR1 is DFQATT and CDR2 SNEGSKA (reference sequence). The CDR3 sequence: CSARRQGSRSSYTF. In DNA, the CDR3 is TGCAGTGCTAGACGACAGGGAAGTAGAAGTAGCTACACCTTC.

This clonotype was detected ten times or more. J is TRBJ2-1 and V is TRBV11-2; TRBD2 is a possible D gene (6 bases). CDR1 and CDR2 from the germline V gene are SGHAT and FQNNGV. The CDR3 has 16 amino acids. V was shortened by 1 base and J by 6 bases, with 16 bases between the two germline ends. The CDR3 sequence is CASSLVYAGRPNEQFF. DNA for the CDR3: TGTGCCAGCAGCTTAGTATATGCGGGACGCCCCAATGAGCAGTTCTTC.

The V call is TRBV6-1, the J call TRBJ2-3; the D is unclear. The length of the CDR3 is 16 residues. Germline V gene sequence: CDR1 MNHNS, CDR2 SASEGT. Trimming removed 4 bases at V and 2 bases at J, with 16 bases between. The CDR3 nucleotides are TGTGCCAGCAGTGTCCTCCCGGCTACCCTCACAGATACGCAGTATTTT. This encodes CASSVLPATLTDTQYF.

The chain employs TRBV15 and TRBJ1-5; TRBD1 agrees at 9 bases. Per the germline V gene, CDR1 is LNHNV and CDR2 is YYDKDF (reference sequence). V dropped 2 bases and J dropped 2; count of bases not matched to a gene: 7. The CDR3 runs 17 residues. CDR3 coding DNA: TGTGCCACCAGCAGACAAAAGACAGGGGGAGGCAATCAGCCCCAGCATTTT. This codes for CATSRQKTGGGNQPQHF.

J is TRBJ2-1 and V is TRBV7-9; D is ambiguous. The CDR3 consists of 15 residues. V was trimmed by 0 bases and J by 4 bases, leaving 10 bases between them. From germline, CDR1 is SEHNR and CDR2 FQNEAQ (reference sequence). In DNA, the CDR3 is TGTGCCAGCAGCTTAGCCCCTAGATTATACAATGAGCAGTTCTTC. Translated: CASSLAPRLYNEQFF.

The chain is built from TRBV4-1 and TRBJ1-2; D is possibly TRBD1 (6 bases). The V end was cut by 0 bases, the J end by 4 bases, with 12 bases between. CDR3 length equals 15 residues. Germline lookup yields CDR1 MGHRA and CDR2 YSYEKL. This CDR3 reads CASSQEGGRSYGYTF. The CDR3 nucleotides read TGCGCCAGCAGCCAAGAAGGGGGGCGCAGCTATGGCTACACCTTC.

This clonotype has at least ten counts. The V gene is TRBV28, the J gene TRBJ2-1, with 11 bases identical to TRBD2. Unmatched junction bases numbered 11, after V lost 5 bases and J lost 11 bases. This CDR3 is built from 15 residues. The germline gives CDR1 MDHEN, CDR2 SYDVKM. CDR3: CASSPTSGRAWKQFF. The CDR3 nucleotides are TGTGCCAGCAGTCCTACTAGCGGGAGAGCTTGGAAGCAGTTCTTC.

This clonotype was picked up a small number of times. The CDR3 bases are TGTGCCAGTAGTATTCGAGGTACGGGGACATCAGGGCAGTACTTC. This gives the protein CASSIRGTGTSGQYF. This chain connects TRBV19 to TRBJ2-7, with a possible D match to TRBD1 (6 bases). CDR3 length equals 15 residues. Germline CDR1 is LNHDA and CDR2 is SQIVND (reference sequence). Trimming pared 3 bases from V and 9 bases from J, leaving 21 bases between.

The chain recombines TRBV24-1 with TRBJ2-2, with TRBD1 identical over 7 bases. The CDR3 length is 14 residues. The germline CDR1 and CDR2 sequences are KGHDR and SFDVKD. Trimming took 9 bases from V and 4 from J; bases not matched to a gene: 7. For the CDR3, the DNA is TGTGCCACCCGACAGGGTGGGCGCACCGGGGAGCTGTTTTTT. Its protein product is CATRQGGRTGELFF.

The sample holds many counts of this clonotype. The rearrangement uses TRBV3-1 and TRBJ2-7; TRBD1 aligns across 7 bases. CDR3 length equals 15 residues. Germline trimming cut 6 bases from V and 4 bases from J; bases unmatched to any gene: 12. Germline CDR1 is LGHDT and CDR2 is YNNKEL (reference sequence). CDR3 sequence (DNA): TGTGCCAGCAGAGGAAGACAGGGCTTTAGGTACGAGCAGTACTTC. It translates to CASRGRQGFRYEQYF.

This clonotype was seen ten or more times. The J gene is TRBJ2-5, the V gene TRBV12-3 or TRBV12-4; 9 positions match TRBD2. The CDR3 is made up of 13 amino acids. Germline trimming cut 6 bases from V and 4 bases from J; bases unmatched to any gene: 3. CDR3 sequence (DNA): TGTGCCAGCAGGAGCGGGAGGAGAGAGACCCAGTACTTC. This gives the protein CASRSGRRETQYF.

This clonotype came up a few times. The rearrangement uses TRBV25-1 and TRBJ2-3; D is uncertain. The CDR3 is 15 residues long. V shed 3 bases and J shed 1 base, with 11 bases lying between them. Germline CDR1 MGHDK, CDR2 SYGVNS. CDR3 nucleotides: TGTGCCAGCAGTGACACCGGACGGCGCACAGATACGCAGTATTTT. Protein: CASSDTGRRTDTQYF.

There are many counts of this clonotype. The chain combines TRBV6-1 with TRBJ2-7; 11 bases agree with TRBD2. V shed 6 bases and J 5 bases; nucleotides not matched to a gene: 9. This CDR3 region has 15 residues. The germline gives CDR1 MNHNS, CDR2 SASEGT. CDR3 residues: CASRTGTSGFDEQYF. The CDR3 coding sequence is TGTGCCAGCAGGACCGGGACTAGCGGCTTTGACGAGCAGTACTTC.

This chain links TRBV24-1 with TRBJ2-7; no firm D call. The CDR3 sequence is 12 residues long. Deletions cut 4 bases from V and 3 bases from J, with 6 bases between. Germline V gives CDR1 KGHDR, CDR2 SFDVKD. The DNA of the CDR3 is TGTGCCACCAGTGACCCTTTCTACGAGCAGTACTTC. Encoded protein: CATSDPFYEQYF.

A few counts support this clonotype. This chain links TRBV5-1 with TRBJ2-3; 7 nucleotides match TRBD1. The CDR3 has 13 residues. V lost 6 bases to trimming and J lost 4 bases; unmatched junction nucleotides: 5. The germline CDR1 and CDR2 sequences are SGHRS and YFSETQ. For the CDR3, the DNA is TGCGCCAGCACTAGGCAGGGGGCAGATACGCAGTATTTT. It translates to CASTRQGADTQYF.

This clonotype was recorded many times. The J gene is TRBJ1-4, the V gene TRBV6-2 or TRBV6-3; D remains unclear. Per germline, CDR1 MNHEY and CDR2 SVGEGT. Trimming shortened V by 2 bases and J by 4 bases, and 14 bases separated the two germline ends. CDR3 size: 16 residues. CDR3 sequence: CASSYRIRGSNEKLFF. CDR3 DNA sequence: TGTGCCAGCAGTTACCGAATACGCGGAAGTAATGAAAAACTGTTTTTT.